Shown below are 32 T cell receptor beta chains from a single sample sequenced in a study of OX40 agonist ivuxolimab in advanced cancers. The table came from immunoSEQ multiplex PCR; TCRdb's copy has only in-frame clones and leaves some out. The data show over 70,000 clones, with over 80% seen just once and over 9.5% held by the top ten. The sample here was CD4+ or CD8+ T cells sorted from blood, taken in a trial of the OX40 agonist ivuxolimab. The origin of the receptors is an adult with an advanced solid tumor such as melanoma, head and neck, liver or kidney cancer.

The V call is TRBV19, the J call TRBJ1-1, with unresolved D. The CDR3 sequence is 12 residues long. V dropped 5 bases and J dropped 5 bases, with 9 bases sitting between them. Germline CDR1 and CDR2: LNHDA and SQIVND (reference sequence). CDR3 in amino acids: CASSFWETEAFF. The CDR3 bases are TGTGCCAGTAGTTTCTGGGAGACTGAAGCTTTCTTT. The entire variable domain, with the rest obtained from reference TRBV19 and TRBJ1-1, is as follows: DGGITQSPKYLFRKEGQNVTLSCEQNLNHDAMYWYRQDPGQGLRLIYYSQIVNDFQKGDIAEGYSVSREKKESFPLTVTSAQKNPTAFYLCASSFWETEAFFGQGTRLTVV.

The V gene is TRBV9, the J gene TRBJ1-2, with 9 bases identical to TRBD1. In germline, CDR1 is SGDLS, CDR2 YYNGEE. This CDR3 has 17 amino acids. Unmatched junction bases numbered 9, after V lost 0 bases and J lost 3 bases. The CDR3 DNA sequence: TGTGCCAGCAGCGTAGCCACAGGGGGCTTGAACTACTATGGCTACACCTTC. Translation gives CASSVATGGLNYYGYTF.

CDR3 protein: CASRPNRDSNEKLFF. The CDR3 DNA sequence: TGTGCCAGCAGACCCAACAGAGACTCTAATGAAAAACTGTTTTTT. The V and J genes are TRBV5-5 and TRBJ1-4; no clear D gene. The germline V and J ends were trimmed by 5 bases and 3 bases, with 14 bases remaining between them. The CDR3 covers 15 residues. From germline, CDR1 is SGHKS and CDR2 YYEKEE (reference sequence).

V and J are TRBV4-1 and TRBJ1-4; 11 bases agree with TRBD1. Germline V gene lookup returns CDR1 MGHRA and CDR2 YSYEKL. The CDR3 runs 18 residues. V lost 6 bases and J lost 6; bases outside the gene matches: 15. In DNA, the CDR3 is TGCGCCAGCAGTAGGAGGGGGGACAGGGGGTCTTCGGATGAAAAACTGTTTTTT. Translation: CASSRRGDRGSSDEKLFF.

The chain recombines TRBV7-3 with TRBJ1-2; weak D call: TRBD1 (5 bases). V was shortened by 3 bases and J by 6 bases, with 11 bases between the two germline ends. CDR1 SGHTA and CDR2 FQGTGA come from the germline V gene. The CDR3 spans 13 residues. CDR3 loop: CASSFDSRDGYTF. The CDR3, as DNA: TGTGCCAGCAGCTTTGACAGTAGGGATGGCTACACCTTC.

This chain connects TRBV27 to TRBJ1-2; 7 bases agree with TRBD1. CDR3 length equals 14 residues. V dropped 4 bases and J dropped 5; count of bases not matched to a gene: 7. Germline CDR1 is MNHEY and CDR2 is SMNVEV (reference sequence). In DNA form, the CDR3 reads TGTGCCAGCAGTTCTCCAGGGGGTCGGTATGGCTACACCTTC. Its protein is CASSSPGGRYGYTF.

The chain is built from TRBV2 and TRBJ1-2, with D possibly TRBD1 on 6 matching bases. Trimming took off 3 bases at V and 7 bases at J, with 21 bases between the two ends. Germline values: CDR1 SNHLY, CDR2 FYNNEI. This CDR3 region has 16 residues. This CDR3 is CASSEDQRTDDSGYTF. Here the CDR3 DNA reads TGTGCCAGCAGTGAGGATCAAAGGACAGACGACTCTGGCTACACCTTC.

This chain uses TRBV27 with TRBJ2-5; D is unresolved. V was trimmed by 3 bases and J by 1 base, leaving 9 bases between them. CDR1 MNHEY and CDR2 SMNVEV come from the germline V gene (reference sequence). The CDR3 is 14 amino acids. The CDR3 DNA follows: TGTGCCAGCAGTTTTATGTGGTCCCAAGAGACCCAGTACTTC. It encodes CASSFMWSQETQYF.

CDR3 sequence reads: CASSPQSSYEQYF. CDR3 sequence (DNA): TGTGCCAGCAGTCCCCAGAGCTCCTACGAGCAGTACTTC. The chain employs TRBV27 and TRBJ2-7; D uncertain. The germline CDR1 and CDR2 sequences are MNHEY and SMNVEV (reference sequence). The length of the CDR3 is 13 residues. The V gene lost 5 bases and the J gene lost 0 bases, with 8 bases spanning the gap.

The V call is TRBV11-2, the J call TRBJ2-2; D unclear. Trimming cost V 1 base and J 7 bases, with 7 bases left between them. CDR1 and CDR2 from the germline V gene are SGHAT and FQNNGV. The CDR3 has 13 residues. The CDR3: CASSLVYYGELFF. Here the CDR3 DNA reads TGTGCCAGCAGCTTAGTATATTACGGGGAGCTGTTTTTT. The full variable domain, rest sourced from reference TRBV11-2 and TRBJ2-2, is EAGVAQSPRYKIIEKRQSVAFWCNPISGHATLYWYQQILGQGPKLLIQFQNNGVVDDSQLPKDRFSAERLKGVDSTLKIQPAKLEDSAVYLCASSLVYYGELFFGEGSRLTVL.

J is TRBJ2-7 and V is TRBV30; D is possibly TRBD1 (6 bases). In germline, CDR1 is GTSNPN, CDR2 SVGIG (reference sequence). The CDR3 length is 12 residues. The V end was cut by 3 bases, the J end by 3 bases, with 9 bases between. CDR3 nucleotide sequence: TGTGCCTGGAGGGAACAGGGCTACGAGCAGTACTTC. The encoded protein is CAWREQGYEQYF.

The chain has TRBV5-1 and TRBJ2-7; TRBD2 aligns across 9 bases. The J segment lost 3 bases and the V segment lost 2 bases, leaving 3 bases of the junction unmatched. This CDR3 has 14 amino acids. Germline values: CDR1 SGHRS, CDR2 YFSETQ. The CDR3 reads CASSFSGSLYEQYF. As DNA, the CDR3 is TGCGCCAGCAGCTTTAGCGGGAGTCTCTACGAGCAGTACTTC.

V and J are TRBV9 and TRBJ2-3; D is unclear. Trimming removed 2 bases at V and 1 base at J, with 17 bases between. This CDR3 comprises 17 residues. Per the germline V gene, CDR1 is SGDLS and CDR2 is YYNGEE. CDR3 DNA: TGTGCCAGCAGCGTGTACGCTAGATTCGGAGGCACAGATACGCAGTATTTT. Translation: CASSVYARFGGTDTQYF.

The chain links TRBV27 to TRBJ2-1, with TRBD2 matching over 10 bases. Germline V gene lookup returns CDR1 MNHEY and CDR2 SMNVEV (reference sequence). V shed 0 bases and J 7 bases; nucleotides not matched to a gene: 6. CDR3 size: 16 residues. In nucleotides, the CDR3 is TGTGCCAGCAGTTTATCATCTAGCGGGAGAAGAAATGAGCAGTTCTTC. Translating gives CASSLSSSGRRNEQFF.

This chain connects TRBV5-1 to TRBJ2-5; 10 bases match TRBD2. Looked up from germline, CDR1 is SGHRS and CDR2 is YFSETQ. Trimming cost V 4 bases and J 4 bases; bases outside gene matches: 7. There are 15 residues in the CDR3. The CDR3 loop reads CASSVSGGQGETQYF. The CDR3 bases are TGCGCCAGCAGCGTTAGCGGGGGGCAGGGAGAGACCCAGTACTTC.

V gene TRBV27 combines with J gene TRBJ2-7, with 11 positions matching TRBD1. This CDR3 has 13 amino acids. V shed 3 bases and J 6 bases; nucleotides not matched to a gene: 1. The V gene's germline CDR1 is MNHEY and CDR2 SMNVEV (reference sequence). Here the CDR3 DNA reads TGTGCCAGCAGTTTGGACAGGGGGCGCGAGCAGTACTTC. It translates to CASSLDRGREQYF.

This chain connects TRBV6-1 to TRBJ1-1; D unresolved. CDR3 size: 14 residues. The germline V gene has CDR1 MNHNS and CDR2 SASEGT. Trimming left V 3 bases short and J 1 base short, with 9 bases between. As DNA, the CDR3 is TGTGCCAGCAGTGATCCTATGGGGAACACTGAAGCTTTCTTT. Amino acid sequence: CASSDPMGNTEAFF.

The rearrangement joins TRBV10-1 to TRBJ2-7, with TRBD1 matching 7 bases. Germline CDR1 and CDR2: WNHNN and SYGVQD (reference sequence). The V and J ends lost 6 bases and 3 bases, in that order; junction bases with no gene match: 8. The CDR3 runs to 14 residues. CDR3 residues: CASSTGTVLYEQYF. DNA of the CDR3: TGCGCCAGCAGCACAGGGACAGTTCTCTACGAGCAGTACTTC.

In its sample, this clone was seen a few times. In the same sample, other DNA sequences code for this CDR3. The chain joins TRBV29-1 to TRBJ1-1; 9 bases are a match to TRBD1. Germline V gives CDR1 SQVTM, CDR2 ANQGSEA. CDR3 length: 13 amino acids. V lost 6 bases and J lost 1; bases outside the gene matches: 3. CDR3: CSVEDRGNTEAFF. CDR3 in DNA: TGCAGCGTAGAGGACAGGGGGAACACTGAAGCTTTCTTT.

The chain recombines TRBV18 with TRBJ2-1; perhaps TRBD2 as D (6 bases). V was trimmed by 0 bases and J by 0 bases, leaving 9 bases between them. The CDR3 sequence is 16 residues long. Germline values: CDR1 KGHSH, CDR2 LQKENI. CDR3 DNA: TGTGCCAGCTCACCACCGTTGGGGGGCTCCTACAATGAGCAGTTCTTC. Its protein is CASSPPLGGSYNEQFF.

This sequence joins TRBV13 and TRBJ1-2; D remains unclear. Trimming cost V 1 base and J 5 bases, with 8 bases left between them. Germline V lookup: CDR1 PRHDT, CDR2 FYEKMQ (reference sequence). The CDR3 runs to 13 residues. The CDR3 loop is CASSLDSGYGYTF. DNA for the CDR3: TGTGCCAGCAGCTTAGACAGCGGATATGGCTACACCTTC.

This clone was picked up a small number of times. The rearrangement uses TRBV5-1 and TRBJ2-5, with 8 bases matching TRBD2. Germline values: CDR1 SGHRS, CDR2 YFSETQ. The CDR3 runs to 13 residues. V shed 4 bases and J 4 bases; nucleotides not matched to a gene: 3. Here the CDR3 DNA reads TGCGCCAGCAGCCCGGGGGGGAGAGAGACCCAGTACTTC. Its protein is CASSPGGRETQYF.

V gene TRBV30 combines with J gene TRBJ1-1; tentative D call: TRBD1 (5 bases). CDR1 and CDR2 (germline): GTSNPN, SVGIG (reference sequence). Deletions cut 1 base from V and 10 bases from J, with 13 bases between. The CDR3 runs to 12 residues. The CDR3 DNA is TGTGCCTGGAGTGACGACGCCGGGACAGCTTTCTTT. It is translated as CAWSDDAGTAFF. Looking up the rest from reference TRBV30 and TRBJ1-1 gives the full variable domain: SQTIHQWPATLVQPVGSPLSLECTVEGTSNPNLYWYRQAAGRGLQLLFYSVGIGQISSEVPQNLSASRPQDRQFILSSKKLLLSDSGFYLCAWSDDAGTAFFGQGTRLTVV.

This chain joins TRBV7-6 and TRBJ2-7; the D gene is possibly TRBD1 (5 bases). CDR3 length: 15 amino acids. Germline loops: CDR1 SGHVS, CDR2 FNYEAQ. Trimming removed 1 base from V and 3 bases from J, with 13 bases in between. This chain's CDR3 is CASSLEAGMVYEQYF. CDR3 DNA: TGTGCCAGCAGCTTAGAGGCAGGGATGGTCTACGAGCAGTACTTC.

CDR3 region: CASSEEGTGELFF. CDR3 DNA sequence: TGTGCCAGCAGTGAAGAGGGTACCGGGGAGCTGTTTTTT. The genes are TRBV2 and TRBJ2-2; D remains unclear. The length of the CDR3 is 13 residues. CDR1 is SNHLY and CDR2 is FYNNEI in the germline V gene. The V gene lost 1 base and the J gene lost 5 bases, with 5 bases spanning the gap.

This chain joins TRBV19 and TRBJ1-4; D uncertain. CDR1 and CDR2 (germline): LNHDA, SQIVND (reference sequence). This CDR3 spans 14 amino acids. Deletions cut 4 bases from V and 4 bases from J, with 10 bases between. CDR3 nucleotides: TGTGCCAGTAGTAAGTGGCAGGATAATGAAAAACTGTTTTTT. This gives the protein CASSKWQDNEKLFF. The complete variable domain, with remaining parts taken from reference TRBV19 and TRBJ1-4, reads DGGITQSPKYLFRKEGQNVTLSCEQNLNHDAMYWYRQDPGQGLRLIYYSQIVNDFQKGDIAEGYSVSREKKESFPLTVTSAQKNPTAFYLCASSKWQDNEKLFFGSGTQLSVL.

The chain has TRBV7-6 and TRBJ2-7; the match to TRBD1 covers 9 bases. Trimming at V came to 2 bases and at J to 4 bases, leaving 6 bases not matched to a gene. The germline V gene encodes CDR1 SGHVS and CDR2 FNYEAQ. The CDR3 has 15 amino acids. The CDR3 region has the DNA TGTGCCAGCAGCTTATACGGGACAGGGTTGTACGAGCAGTACTTC. Translated, it gives CASSLYGTGLYEQYF.

The chain recombines TRBV7-9 with TRBJ1-4, with 7 bases fitting TRBD1. V shed 3 bases, J shed 5 bases, and the junction held 6 bases outside the gene matches. The CDR3 consists of 15 residues. The germline V gene encodes CDR1 SEHNR and CDR2 FQNEAQ (reference sequence). The CDR3 loop is CASSFPGGGNEKLFF. The CDR3 nucleotides are TGTGCCAGCAGCTTTCCAGGGGGAGGAAATGAAAAACTGTTTTTT.

This clone is medium-sized within its sample. J is TRBJ2-1 and V is TRBV27, with unresolved D. Looked up from germline, CDR1 is MNHEY and CDR2 is SMNVEV (reference sequence). The CDR3 sequence is 16 residues long. Trimming stripped 5 bases from V and 0 bases from J, with 14 bases between. CDR3 in DNA: TGTGCCAGCAGTCTAGATCCGGGCCCCTCCTACAATGAGCAGTTCTTC. Its translation is CASSLDPGPSYNEQFF.

This clone was counted a single time. The rearrangement joins TRBV28 to TRBJ1-3; a weak D match, TRBD1 (6 bases). CDR3 size: 16 residues. Trimming left V 3 bases short and J 1 base short, with 13 bases between. Germline lookup yields CDR1 MDHEN and CDR2 SYDVKM. CDR3: CASSLWGARSGNTIYF. In DNA form, the CDR3 reads TGTGCCAGCAGTTTGTGGGGGGCTCGGTCTGGAAACACCATATATTTT.

This rearrangement joins TRBV5-1 to TRBJ1-1, with D possibly TRBD1 on 6 matching bases. Looked up from germline, CDR1 is SGHRS and CDR2 is YFSETQ. V was shortened by 4 bases and J by 0 bases, with 13 bases between the two germline ends. The CDR3 runs 15 residues. The CDR3 region is CASSQSTGMNTEAFF. The CDR3 DNA follows: TGCGCCAGCAGCCAATCGACAGGCATGAACACTGAAGCTTTCTTT.

This clone was recorded only once. This sample includes further DNA sequences coding for the same CDR3. The chain combines TRBV9 with TRBJ2-1; unclear D gene. CDR1 is SGDLS and CDR2 is YYNGEE in the germline V gene. This CDR3 region has 10 residues. Trimming shortened V by 3 bases and J by 7 bases, and 2 bases separated the two germline ends. CDR3 loop: CASSGNEQFF. CDR3 in DNA: TGTGCCAGCAGCGGTAATGAGCAGTTCTTC.